This T cell receptor (beta chain) originates from a study of OX40 agonist ivuxolimab in advanced cancers. Per the germline V gene, CDR1 is ENHRY and CDR2 is SYGVKD. V lost 10 bases and J 0 bases, leaving 12 bases between the germline ends. The length of the CDR3 is 14 residues. Prior autoimmune disease or systemic immunosuppression barred patients. Repertoires were generated with immunoSEQ multiplex PCR, while TCRdb's copy carries only in-frame clones and drops some. The sample yields about 70,000 clones, around 88% seen once. The gene calls are TRBV10-3 and TRBJ1-4; the D is unclear. The receptor was derived from an adult with an advanced solid tumor such as melanoma, head and neck, liver or kidney cancer. Sequences were derived from CD4+ or CD8+ T cells sorted from blood, sampled in a trial of the OX40 agonist ivuxolimab. This CDR3 reads CATRSTATNEKLFF. CDR3 DNA: TGTGCCACCCGATCTACAGCAACTAATGAAAAACTGTTTTTT.